This T cell receptor (beta chain) stems from a study of PD-L1 blockade in urothelial cancer. The CDR3 spans 12 residues. Trimming left V 6 bases short and J 3 bases short, with 12 bases between. CDR1 and CDR2 (germline): SQVTM, ANQGSEA. Only in-frame clones appear in the TCRdb table, and some are missing; sequencing was by immunoSEQ multiplex PCR. The top ten clones hold about 10% of a sample with more than 45,000 clones, approximately 86% of them seen once. As to time point: peripheral blood 6 weeks after treatment start. The starting material was PBMCs, obtained around atezolizumab (anti-PD-L1) treatment. This receptor was identified in a man in his 60s with urothelial cancer. The chain has TRBV29-1 and TRBJ2-7; D is perhaps TRBD2 (6 bases). In nucleotides, the CDR3 is TGCAGCGTAACCCACGGGGGCTACGAGCAGTACTTC. Encoded protein: CSVTHGGYEQYF.